The 5 T cell receptor beta chains reported below all come from one sample, sequenced in a study of regulatory T cells in long-lasting Graves disease (dated by TCRdb to the early 2020s). Library method: multiplex PCR. Sequencing was carried out with an Illumina HiSeq 4000. TCR beta libraries were built with iRepertoire HTBI primers and Arm-PCR amplification of CDR3 regions. The public reads were reanalyzed by TCRdb: fastp trimming at Q25, MiXCR alignment, in-frame beta chains only. Under each unique CDR3 protein, matching rows form one entry showing the most common genes and DNA. This sample is represented by 450,000 to 500,000 distinct CDR3 sequences; around 16% of them were singletons. The ten largest make up 12% of the sample. Per the publication, the time point label means: newly diagnosed GD, antithyroid drugs for less than 3 months. For both TCR sequencing and RNA sequencing, RNA was extracted from PBMCs using TRIzol.

In addition, the sample was reused for a study of T cells in Graves' hyperthyroidism and ophthalmopathy.

The specimen comprised peripheral blood mononuclear cells (PBMCs), sampled at new diagnosis, from a patient treated with antithyroid drugs. These receptors were collected from a man aged 35 to 55 with Graves disease. Donor details come from another sample of the same person, matched by shared clones.

This clonotype was seen ten or more times. This chain links TRBV12-3 or TRBV12-4 with TRBJ1-1; D gene uncertain. This CDR3 is built from 15 residues. V lost 3 bases, J lost 1 base, and 12 bases lay in between. CDR3 in amino acids: CASSFASRPNTEAFF. The CDR3 DNA reads as TGTGCCAGCAGTTTCGCGTCCAGGCCGAACACTGAAGCTTTCTTT.

About this clonotype: A much larger clone sits a single nucleotide away, making a read error possible. V usage is TRBV9 and J usage is TRBJ2-7, with 9 bases aligning to TRBD2. This CDR3 is 17 amino acids long. Germline V gives CDR1 SGDLS, CDR2 YYNGEE. V was pared by 4 bases and J by 7 bases, with 18 bases of the junction left unmatched. The CDR3, as DNA: TGTGCCAGCAGCCTCAACCGCGTCCCTAGCGGGAACAATGAGCAGTACTTC. Its translation is CASSLNRVPSGNNEQYF.

This clonotype has at least ten counts. V gene TRBV27 combines with J gene TRBJ2-1, with unresolved D. This CDR3 region has 15 residues. V was pared by 3 bases and J by 0 bases, with 9 bases between. Germline assignment: CDR1 MNHEY and CDR2 SMNVEV (reference sequence). The DNA of the CDR3 is TGTGCCAGCAGTTTTGGCCTCAACTCCTACAATGAGCAGTTCTTC. Translation: CASSFGLNSYNEQFF.

This clonotype appeared many times. J is TRBJ2-6 and V is TRBV27; 11 positions match TRBD1. The germline gives CDR1 MNHEY, CDR2 SMNVEV (reference sequence). Trimming took 9 bases from V and 0 from J; bases not matched to a gene: 10. This CDR3 contains 18 residues. This CDR3 reads CASRPRGTGGSGANVLTF. CDR3 nucleotide sequence: TGTGCCAGTAGGCCTAGGGGGACAGGGGGCTCTGGGGCCAACGTCCTGACTTTC.

In this sample, this clonotype turned up a few times. The genes are TRBV25-1 and TRBJ1-1; D is unclear. The V and J ends lost 2 bases and 10 bases respectively, with 8 bases between them. This CDR3 is built from 11 residues. In germline, CDR1 is MGHDK, CDR2 SYGVNS. Here the CDR3 reads CASSEQGRAFF. CDR3 bases: TGTGCCAGCAGTGAACAAGGGAGAGCTTTCTTT.